The T cell receptor (beta chain) under discussion was sequenced for a study of blood T cell repertoires in COVID-19. Background on the study: In each case, the material was cDNA or gDNA derived from T cells, B-cell-depleted T cells, or PBMCs.

This CDR3 contains 16 residues. Germline V CDR1 and CDR2: SGHTA, FQGTGA. V shed 4 bases and J 7 bases; nucleotides not matched to a gene: 12. Per the original data handling: Amplification from reference gene primers served as the basis for estimated nucleated cell counts. Assay used: immunoSEQ multiplex PCR; TCRdb lists only in-frame clones, some missing. V and J calls and clone size are those listed in that table; D and trimming were worked out from the DNA. The table records 200,000 to 250,000 clones, 70% to 90% of them present only once. The TCR sequence derives from a man between 60 and 70 years old with acute or convalescent COVID-19. The V call is TRBV7-3, the J call TRBJ2-7; 11 bases agree with TRBD1. The sample consisted of peripheral blood. The CDR3 DNA sequence: TGTGCCAGCAGCTCCGGACAGGGGGCGACCCTGGGTGAGCAGTACTTC. As protein: CASSSGQGATLGEQYF.